This T cell receptor (beta chain) emerged from a study of blood T cell repertoires in COVID-19. As for the study in general: PBMCs, B-cell-depleted T cells, or T cells were the source of the cDNA or gDNA that made up the material.

The junction had 13 bases not matched to a gene; V was cut back by 6 bases and J by 4 bases. The CDR3 spans 16 residues. Germline lookup yields CDR1 MNHEY and CDR2 SVGEGT. Produced via immunoSEQ multiplex PCR; TCRdb's table is partial and in-frame only. The sample lists tens of thousands of clones, about 83% occurring once. The chain links TRBV6-2 or TRBV6-3 to TRBJ2-3, with TRBD1 matching over 7 bases. The TCR sequence derives from an older man with COVID-19, enrolled during active disease. Sequenced material: peripheral blood. DNA for the CDR3: TGTGCCAGCAGACCTATACAGGGGAAGAGAGCAGATACGCAGTATTTT. Translating gives CASRPIQGKRADTQYF.